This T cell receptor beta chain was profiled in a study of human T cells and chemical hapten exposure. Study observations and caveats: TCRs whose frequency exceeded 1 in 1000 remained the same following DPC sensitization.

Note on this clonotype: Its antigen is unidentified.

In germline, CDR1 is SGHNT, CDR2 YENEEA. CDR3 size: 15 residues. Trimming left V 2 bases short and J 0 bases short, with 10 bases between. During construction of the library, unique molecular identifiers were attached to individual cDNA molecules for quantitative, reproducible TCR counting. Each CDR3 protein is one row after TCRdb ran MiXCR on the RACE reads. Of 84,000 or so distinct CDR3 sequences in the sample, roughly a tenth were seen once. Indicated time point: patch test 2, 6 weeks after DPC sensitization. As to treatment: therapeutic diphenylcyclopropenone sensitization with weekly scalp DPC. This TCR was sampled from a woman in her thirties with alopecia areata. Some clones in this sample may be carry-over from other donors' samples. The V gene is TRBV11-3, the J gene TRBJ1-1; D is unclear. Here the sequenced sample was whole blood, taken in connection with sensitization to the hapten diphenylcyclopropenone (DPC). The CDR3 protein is CASSLMEGMNTEAFF. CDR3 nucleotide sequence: TGTGCCAGCAGCTTAATGGAGGGAATGAACACTGAAGCTTTCTTT.